This entry features one TCR beta chain sequence. Its antigen is undetermined. This record belongs to a study of post-analysis software for immune sequencing data. Turning to the study itself: Disease trajectories encompassed relapsing-remitting, secondary progressive and progressive-relapsing multiple sclerosis. Broader study findings: About 5 TRBV segments (TRBV5-6, TRBV5-1 and TRBV20-1 among them) occurred more frequently in patients than in controls. Samples from one preparation batch, clustered by F measure, grouped strongly together. A significant reduction in normalized Chao1 diversity was observed in multiple sclerosis patients versus controls.

Unique molecular identifiers were present in the TCR beta cDNA libraries. Input amounts of roughly 0.85 to 10 million T cells were used. These gave roughly 500,000 cDNA molecules, so each molecule approximated one T cell. TCRdb itself ran the PCR reads through MiXCR, one entry per CDR3 protein. The table shows some 260,000 distinct CDR3 sequences, with around 34% occurring only once. CDR1 and CDR2 from the germline V gene are SQVTM and ANQGSEA. The V gene lost 6 bases and the J gene lost 2 bases, with 12 bases spanning the gap. This CDR3 has 13 amino acids. This TCR derives from a girl aged 5 to 17 with multiple sclerosis. J is TRBJ2-3 and V is TRBV29-1; D may be TRBD1 (6 bases). Sequencing used blood. For the CDR3, the DNA is TGCAGCGTCGATCGGACAGTCACAGATACGCAGTATTTT. Amino acids: CSVDRTVTDTQYF.